What follows are 26 T cell receptor beta chains derived from one specimen sequenced in a study of OX40 agonist ivuxolimab in advanced cancers. Repertoires were generated with immunoSEQ multiplex PCR, while TCRdb's copy carries only in-frame clones and drops some. The repertoire holds some 43,000 clones, with about 90% as singletons. The sample was CD4+ or CD8+ T cells sorted from blood, taken in a trial of the OX40 agonist ivuxolimab. These receptors were obtained from an adult with an advanced solid tumor such as melanoma, head and neck, liver or kidney cancer.

CDR3 sequence (DNA): TGTGCCAGCCGGGGGGGCTACGAGCAGTACTTC. Translating it yields CASRGGYEQYF. V usage is TRBV27 and J usage is TRBJ2-7; TRBD2 matches 8 bases. The germline CDR1 and CDR2 sequences are MNHEY and SMNVEV (reference sequence). This CDR3 spans 11 amino acids. J lost 3 bases, V lost 8 bases, and 0 bases had no gene match.

The chain employs TRBV7-8 and TRBJ1-2; D is unresolved. The CDR3 is 12 amino acids. The germline V gene encodes CDR1 SGHVS and CDR2 FQNEAQ. V was shortened by 3 bases and J by 2 bases, with 4 bases between the two germline ends. The CDR3 loop is CASSLYNYGYTF. The CDR3, as DNA: TGTGCCAGCAGCTTGTACAACTATGGCTACACCTTC.

The rearrangement links TRBV7-8 to TRBJ2-3, with TRBD2 as a possible D gene (6 bases). The CDR3 is made up of 14 amino acids. CDR1 SGHVS and CDR2 FQNEAQ come from the germline V gene. V was clipped by 4 bases and J by 1 base, with 9 bases between them. CDR3 in amino acids: CASSSGGGTDTQYF. In nucleotides, the CDR3 is TGTGCCAGCAGCTCCGGCGGGGGCACAGATACGCAGTATTTT.

The chain uses TRBV11-1 and TRBJ1-1, with a weak D call TRBD1 (6 bases). This CDR3 has 13 amino acids. Germline lookup yields CDR1 SGHAT and CDR2 FQDESV (reference sequence). Trimming removed 6 bases from V and 1 base from J, with 9 bases in between. CDR3 protein: CASRLTGNTEAFF. CDR3 DNA: TGTGCCAGCAGGCTGACAGGGAACACTGAAGCTTTCTTT.

The chain couples TRBV28 to TRBJ1-1, with no clear D. Trimming left V 6 bases short and J 4 bases short, with 15 bases between. Germline V gene lookup returns CDR1 MDHEN and CDR2 SYDVKM. CDR3 length: 14 residues. This CDR3 is CASRHPAGGTEAFF. CDR3 nucleotides: TGTGCCAGCAGACACCCTGCAGGCGGCACTGAAGCTTTCTTT. The variable domain in full, with the rest retrieved from reference TRBV28 and TRBJ1-1, is DVKVTQSSRYLVKRTGEKVFLECVQDMDHENMFWYRQDPGLGLRLIYFSYDVKMKEKGDIPEGYSVSREKKERFSLILESASTNQTSMYLCASRHPAGGTEAFFGQGTRLTVV.

The chain couples TRBV2 to TRBJ1-5; D gene unclear. Germline CDR1 SNHLY, CDR2 FYNNEI. Trimming cost V 6 bases and J 0 bases, with 9 bases left between them. The CDR3 runs to 14 residues. The CDR3 is CASSVGLSNQPQHF. The DNA of the CDR3 is TGTGCCAGCAGCGTGGGCCTTAGCAATCAGCCCCAGCATTTT.

The chain carries TRBV9 and TRBJ2-3; 7 nucleotides line up with TRBD2. V dropped 2 bases and J dropped 1; count of bases not matched to a gene: 16. Germline V gives CDR1 SGDLS, CDR2 YYNGEE. CDR3 length: 19 residues. CDR3: CASSVIGRGGYDGTDTQYF. The CDR3, as DNA: TGTGCCAGCAGCGTTATAGGGAGGGGCGGCTACGATGGCACAGATACGCAGTATTTT. Together with reference TRBV9 and TRBJ2-3, the CDR3 gives the full variable domain: DSGVTQTPKHLITATGQRVTLRCSPRSGDLSVYWYQQSLDQGLQFLIQYYNGEERAKGNILERFSAQQFPDLHSELNLSSLELGDSALYFCASSVIGRGGYDGTDTQYFGPGTRLTVL.

The chain combines TRBV7-8 with TRBJ2-7; D is undetermined. Germline V gene lookup returns CDR1 SGHVS and CDR2 FQNEAQ. V was trimmed by 5 bases and J by 6 bases, leaving 20 bases between them. CDR3 size: 15 residues. The DNA of the CDR3 is TGTGCCAGCAGCCCAGCCCGGGCCCCACCCGGCGAGCAGTACTTC. Residues: CASSPARAPPGEQYF.

The chain is built from TRBV5-8 and TRBJ2-7, with unresolved D. Germline CDR1 is SGHTS and CDR2 is YDEGEE. V was trimmed by 1 base and J by 1 base, leaving 18 bases between them. The CDR3 is 17 residues long. The CDR3 DNA is TGTGCCAGCAGCTTGCCAGGAATTAATGAAGTATCCTACGAGCAGTACTTC. Protein sequence: CASSLPGINEVSYEQYF.

The gene calls are TRBV9 and TRBJ1-1; D not resolved. V dropped 3 bases and J dropped 3 bases, with 9 bases sitting between them. The CDR3 is made up of 13 amino acids. Germline V gene lookup returns CDR1 SGDLS and CDR2 YYNGEE. CDR3 in amino acids: CASSGDGHTEAFF. CDR3 bases: TGTGCCAGCAGCGGTGACGGGCACACTGAAGCTTTCTTT.

This rearrangement joins TRBV5-4 to TRBJ1-1, with D perhaps TRBD1 (5 bases). The CDR3 loop spans 13 amino acids. Trimming pared 0 bases from V and 6 bases from J, leaving 9 bases between. Germline V gene sequence: CDR1 SGHNT, CDR2 YYREEE (reference sequence). The CDR3 here is CASSLGAGAEAFF. The CDR3 DNA is TGTGCCAGCAGCTTGGGTGCGGGGGCTGAAGCTTTCTTT.

The rearrangement links TRBV27 to TRBJ2-1, with D possibly called TRBD1 or TRBD2 (6 bases each). Germline CDR1 MNHEY, CDR2 SMNVEV (reference sequence). This CDR3 region has 14 residues. The germline V and J ends were trimmed by 5 bases and 2 bases, with 10 bases remaining between them. The CDR3 region is CASSTGAAYNEQFF. The CDR3 nucleotides read TGTGCCAGCAGTACGGGGGCCGCCTACAATGAGCAGTTCTTC.

This chain connects TRBV29-1 to TRBJ2-3; 9 positions agree with TRBD1. Germline assignment: CDR1 SQVTM and CDR2 ANQGSEA. V lost 4 bases and J lost 6; bases outside the gene matches: 14. The CDR3 length is 16 residues. CDR3 residues: CSVAGQGGRSSDTQYF. CDR3 nucleotide sequence: TGCAGCGTTGCGGGACAGGGCGGGCGGTCGTCGGATACGCAGTATTTT.

In this sample, this clone turned up a few times. The V call is TRBV27, the J call TRBJ2-1; tentatively, D is TRBD1 (5 bases). CDR3 size: 15 residues. In germline, CDR1 is MNHEY, CDR2 SMNVEV (reference sequence). Trimming shortened V by 7 bases and J by 0 bases, and 13 bases separated the two germline ends. The DNA of the CDR3 is TGTGCCAGCACCTGGGGCGGAAGCTCCTACAATGAGCAGTTCTTC. Protein: CASTWGGSSYNEQFF.

The V call is TRBV4-3, the J call TRBJ1-1; maybe TRBD1 (5 bases). The CDR3 runs to 15 residues. Trimming cost V 4 bases and J 1 base, with 13 bases left between them. Germline CDR1 and CDR2: LGHNA and YSLEER. The CDR3 loop reads CASSPVTQGNTEAFF. Written as DNA, the CDR3 is TGCGCCAGCAGCCCAGTAACCCAGGGGAACACTGAAGCTTTCTTT.

The chain couples TRBV7-2 to TRBJ1-6; D might be TRBD1 (6 bases). Germline assignment: CDR1 SGHTA and CDR2 FQGNSA. The V gene lost 5 bases and the J gene lost 9 bases, with 17 bases spanning the gap. This CDR3 contains 15 residues. CDR3 sequence reads: CASSPPGGASSPLHF. The DNA for the CDR3 is TGTGCCAGCAGCCCCCCGGGGGGGGCGAGTTCACCCCTCCACTTT.

The gene calls are TRBV6-4 and TRBJ1-1, with a weak D call TRBD1 (6 bases). The V gene lost 0 bases and the J gene lost 4 bases, with 9 bases spanning the gap. Germline V gene lookup returns CDR1 MRHNA and CDR2 SNTAGT. The CDR3 length is 14 residues. CDR3 region: CASSDSGGGTEAFF. Written as DNA, the CDR3 is TGTGCCAGCAGTGACTCCGGAGGGGGCACTGAAGCTTTCTTT.

The chain combines TRBV28 with TRBJ2-1, with no clear D. Germline CDR1 and CDR2: MDHEN and SYDVKM. V lost 2 bases, J lost 2 bases, and 7 bases lay in between. This CDR3 region has 14 residues. The CDR3 sequence is CASSLTDPYNEQFF. The DNA for the CDR3 is TGTGCCAGCAGTTTAACAGATCCCTACAATGAGCAGTTCTTC. The whole variable domain, filled in from reference TRBV28 and TRBJ2-1, reads DVKVTQSSRYLVKRTGEKVFLECVQDMDHENMFWYRQDPGLGLRLIYFSYDVKMKEKGDIPEGYSVSREKKERFSLILESASTNQTSMYLCASSLTDPYNEQFFGPGTRLTVL.

The chain employs TRBV28 and TRBJ1-2; possible D gene TRBD1, 5 bases. Trimming left V 5 bases short and J 1 base short, with 14 bases between. The CDR3 has 15 residues. From germline, CDR1 is MDHEN and CDR2 SYDVKM. The CDR3 DNA is TGTGCCAGCAGTAACGCGGGACCTCTTAACTATGGCTACACCTTC. Amino acids: CASSNAGPLNYGYTF.

The chain employs TRBV10-3 and TRBJ2-7; D unresolved. This CDR3 spans 12 amino acids. V lost 2 bases to trimming and J lost 7 bases, with 9 bases between them. Germline CDR1 and CDR2: ENHRY and SYGVKD. The DNA of the CDR3 is TGTGCCATCAGTGAGCCTTCCCTGGAGCAGTACTTC. Amino acid sequence: CAISEPSLEQYF.

V is TRBV7-7 and J is TRBJ2-5; D is perhaps TRBD1 (7 bases). The CDR3 has 16 residues. Deletions cut 1 base from V and 5 bases from J, with 17 bases between. The germline V gene encodes CDR1 SSHAT and CDR2 FNYEAQ (reference sequence). The CDR3 nucleotides read TGTGCCAGCAGCTTAGGGGAGGAGGGGGCTTCGGAGACCCAGTACTTC. It encodes CASSLGEEGASETQYF.

The chain employs TRBV29-1 and TRBJ1-1, with D possibly being TRBD1 (5 bases). V gave up 5 bases and J gave up 3 bases, with 16 bases separating them. The germline V gene has CDR1 SQVTM and CDR2 ANQGSEA. The CDR3 totals 14 residues. CDR3 sequence: CSVQVPGRYTEAFF. The CDR3 bases are TGCAGCGTTCAGGTCCCAGGGAGGTACACTGAAGCTTTCTTT.

The chain carries TRBV9 and TRBJ1-1, with D tentatively TRBD1 (5 bases). Germline CDR1 SGDLS, CDR2 YYNGEE. The CDR3 loop spans 12 amino acids. The V and J ends lost 3 bases and 6 bases respectively, with 9 bases between them. The CDR3 sequence is CASSAQGPEAFF. In DNA, the CDR3 is TGTGCCAGCAGCGCTCAGGGCCCTGAAGCTTTCTTT.

In this sample, this clone turned up once. V is TRBV7-2 and J is TRBJ2-7; 7 bases fit TRBD2. The CDR3 has 17 residues. J gave up 5 bases and V 0 bases, and 13 bases lay outside the gene matches. CDR1 and CDR2 (germline): SGHTA, FQGNSA. The CDR3 spells CASSLALAAESFHEQYF. As DNA, the CDR3 is TGTGCCAGCAGCTTAGCTCTAGCGGCCGAGAGTTTCCACGAGCAGTACTTC. Looking up the rest from reference TRBV7-2 and TRBJ2-7 gives the full variable domain: GAGVSQSPSNKVTEKGKDVELRCDPISGHTALYWYRQSLGQGLEFLIYFQGNSAPDKSGLPSDRFSAERTGGSVSTLTIQRTQQEDSAVYLCASSLALAAESFHEQYFGPGTRLTVT.

This clone was seen once. The chain employs TRBV2 and TRBJ1-3, with 7 nucleotides matching TRBD1. The CDR3 has 14 residues. Germline V gene sequence: CDR1 SNHLY, CDR2 FYNNEI. Trimming took 4 bases from V and 4 from J; bases not matched to a gene: 4. The CDR3 nucleotides are TGTGCCAGCAGTGCGACAGGGTCCGGAAACACCATATATTTT. Protein product: CASSATGSGNTIYF.

CDR3 sequence: CASSPLRQDEAFF. As DNA, the CDR3 is TGTGCCAGCAGTCCCCTTAGGCAGGATGAAGCTTTCTTT. V is TRBV6-6 and J is TRBJ1-1; D unresolved. The germline V gene has CDR1 MNHNY and CDR2 SVGAGI (reference sequence). CDR3 size: 13 residues. V was shortened by 5 bases and J by 7 bases, with 14 bases between the two germline ends.